This TCR beta chain was found in a study of vaccination and CD4 T cells after COVID-19. The treatment here: approximately nine-day PBMC culture with coronavirus spike peptide pools or control peptides (ViraFEST assay). There are 13 residues in the CDR3. Germline assignment: CDR1 SEHNR and CDR2 FQNEAQ (reference sequence). Trimming cost V 5 bases and J 3 bases; bases outside gene matches: 2. Once obtained from cultured CD4+ T cells, the DNA was sequenced using the Oncomine TCR Beta short-read assay. Via MiXCR, TCRdb re-called the PCR reads, giving one row per CDR3 protein. The data hold some 22,000 distinct CDR3 sequences, with 58% observed a single time. Turning to this clonotype: What it binds is not known.

The chain employs TRBV7-9 and TRBJ2-7; TRBD1 agrees at 9 bases. The clonotype comes from a human donor who had recovered from COVID-19. Source material: CD4+ T cells from blood, cultured in vitro. The CDR3 region has the DNA TGTGCCAGCAGCCCGGGACAGGGCTACGAGCAGTACTTC. Its translation: CASSPGQGYEQYF. Full variable domain (rest looked up from reference TRBV7-9 and TRBJ2-7): DTGVSQNPRHKITKRGQNVTFRCDPISEHNRLYWYRQTLGQGPEFLTYFQNEAQLEKSRLLSDRFSAERPKGSFSTLEIQRTEQGDSAMYLCASSPGQGYEQYFGPGTRLTVT.